These 20 T cell receptor beta chains came from one sample sequenced in a study of Ad26.COV2.S vaccination and SARS-CoV-2 variants. Treatment denoted: over 15 received Ad26.COV2.S at low or high dose, single or two shots; about 5 received placebo; per-sample allocation not given. The study sampled participants on day 63 after the first vaccine or placebo injection. Produced via immunoSEQ multiplex PCR; TCRdb's table is partial and in-frame only. The sample includes hundreds of thousands of clones, 87% of them seen just once. This specimen consisted of peripheral blood, obtained in a trial of Ad26.COV2.S vaccine versus placebo. These receptors were collected from a person aged 18-60 years who received the Ad26.COV2.S COVID-19 vaccine or a placebo.

The J gene is TRBJ1-5, the V gene TRBV9; D gene ambiguous. Germline V CDR1 and CDR2: SGDLS, YYNGEE. This CDR3 contains 14 residues. The germline V and J ends were trimmed by 0 bases and 3 bases, with 7 bases remaining between them. This CDR3 is CASSVGGHNQPQHF. The CDR3, as DNA: TGTGCCAGCAGCGTAGGAGGGCACAATCAGCCCCAGCATTTT.

Written as DNA, the CDR3 is TGTGCCAGCGGGGGGGCCTACGAGCAGTACTTC. It codes for CASGGAYEQYF. This chain joins TRBV27 and TRBJ2-7; 7 bases align to TRBD2. Trimming removed 8 bases from V and 2 bases from J; junction bases left unmatched: 0. From germline, CDR1 is MNHEY and CDR2 SMNVEV (reference sequence). The CDR3 loop spans 11 amino acids.

The chain recombines TRBV6-5 with TRBJ2-5, with D possibly called TRBD1 or TRBD2 (6 bases each). Germline V gives CDR1 MNHEY, CDR2 SVGAGI. The CDR3 has 15 residues. V gave up 7 bases and J gave up 3 bases, with 18 bases separating them. The CDR3 DNA reads as TGTGCCAGCACCGAGGGGGGTGGCCCCGAAGAGACCCAGTACTTC. It translates to CASTEGGGPEETQYF.

The V call is TRBV2, the J call TRBJ1-5; possible D gene TRBD1, 6 bases. The V end was cut by 4 bases, the J end by 7 bases, with 17 bases between. Per germline, CDR1 SNHLY and CDR2 FYNNEI. This CDR3 contains 15 residues. The CDR3 spells CASSGVDGGRQPQHF. The CDR3 coding sequence is TGTGCCAGCAGTGGGGTTGATGGGGGCAGGCAGCCCCAGCATTTT.

In its sample, this clone was seen a few times. Distinct nucleotide sequences in the sample also encode this CDR3. V and J are TRBV14 and TRBJ1-6; 7 nucleotides align to TRBD1. Germline V lookup: CDR1 SGHDN, CDR2 FVKESK. This CDR3 has 14 amino acids. V was clipped by 3 bases and J by 6 bases; unmatched bases: 2. DNA of the CDR3: TGTGCCAGCAGCCAGGGACAGCTTAATTCACCCCTCCACTTT. This codes for CASSQGQLNSPLHF.

The CDR3 is CASSQGPQGDSSYNEQFF. The CDR3 DNA follows: TGCGCCAGCAGCCAAGGTCCACAAGGAGATAGCTCCTACAATGAGCAGTTCTTC. The chain recombines TRBV4-1 with TRBJ2-1; D gene uncertain. Trimming cost V 1 base and J 0 bases, with 16 bases left between them. Germline CDR1 MGHRA, CDR2 YSYEKL. CDR3 size: 18 residues.

The chain couples TRBV9 to TRBJ2-1; 8 positions match TRBD1. There are 15 residues in the CDR3. The ends lost 4 bases at V and 5 bases at J; junction bases unmatched: 8. CDR1 is SGDLS and CDR2 is YYNGEE in the germline V gene. The CDR3 protein is CASSLQGAGDNEQFF. The CDR3 bases are TGTGCCAGCAGCCTCCAGGGGGCTGGGGACAATGAGCAGTTCTTC.

The V and J genes are TRBV6-4 and TRBJ2-3, with D maybe TRBD2 (6 bases). Germline V gene data show CDR1 as MRHNA and CDR2 as SNTAGT. The CDR3 is 17 amino acids. V was clipped by 0 bases and J by 1 base, with 14 bases between them. CDR3 amino acids: CASSDSKVDYGTDTQYF. The CDR3 nucleotides are TGTGCCAGCAGTGACTCGAAGGTGGACTATGGCACAGATACGCAGTATTTT.

The CDR3: CASSPDRANGYTF. CDR3 sequence (DNA): TGTGCCAGCAGTCCTGACAGGGCGAATGGCTACACCTTC. The rearrangement joins TRBV12-3 or TRBV12-4 to TRBJ1-2; 7 positions agree with TRBD1. The J segment lost 6 bases and the V segment lost 5 bases, leaving 6 bases of the junction unmatched. CDR3 size: 13 residues.

This clone was counted once. The chain employs TRBV7-9 and TRBJ1-1; a weak D match, TRBD1 (5 bases). Germline V gene sequence: CDR1 SEHNR, CDR2 FQNEAQ (reference sequence). This CDR3 has 15 amino acids. V dropped 1 base and J dropped 3 bases, with 12 bases sitting between them. The CDR3 spells CASSLVAGTDTEAFF. DNA of the CDR3: TGTGCCAGCAGCTTAGTGGCAGGGACGGACACTGAAGCTTTCTTT.

The chain recombines TRBV4-2 with TRBJ2-3; perhaps TRBD2 as D (5 bases). The V gene lost 4 bases and the J gene lost 1 base, with 12 bases spanning the gap. This CDR3 region has 15 residues. Germline CDR1 LGHNA, CDR2 YNFKEQ. CDR3 coding DNA: TGTGCCAGCAGCCTAAATAGCGCCCGCACAGATACGCAGTATTTT. Its translation: CASSLNSARTDTQYF.

The chain uses TRBV7-8 and TRBJ1-3, with D hard to call. The V end was cut by 0 bases, the J end by 1 base, with 13 bases between. The CDR3 contains 17 residues. Germline CDR1 reads SGHVS; CDR2 reads FQNEAQ. CDR3 nucleotide sequence: TGTGCCAGCAGCTTAGCGTGGAACGGGGATTCTGGAAACACCATATATTTT. This sequence encodes CASSLAWNGDSGNTIYF.

The rearrangement joins TRBV4-2 to TRBJ1-6, with D tentatively TRBD1 (6 bases). Germline V lookup: CDR1 LGHNA, CDR2 YNFKEQ. V was cut by 7 bases and J by 7 bases, with 17 bases left in between. CDR3 length: 15 amino acids. CDR3 loop: CASTQTGGLNSPLHF. CDR3 in DNA: TGTGCCAGCACACAGACCGGGGGGCTCAATTCACCCCTCCACTTT.

The CDR3 DNA follows: TGTGCCAGCTCGACGGGGGCGTGGACCGGGGAGCTGTTTTTT. Amino acids: CASSTGAWTGELFF. The chain carries TRBV18 and TRBJ2-2; possibly TRBD1 or TRBD2 for D (6 bases each). Germline lookup yields CDR1 KGHSH and CDR2 LQKENI. V lost 6 bases, J lost 5 bases, and 13 bases lay in between. This CDR3 spans 14 amino acids.

The table lists this clone with a count of one. This chain joins TRBV5-4 and TRBJ1-2; D may be TRBD1 (5 bases). V was shortened by 4 bases and J by 3 bases, with 16 bases between the two germline ends. The V gene's germline CDR1 is SGHNT and CDR2 YYREEE (reference sequence). CDR3 size: 15 residues. The DNA of the CDR3 is TGTGCCAGCAGCCAAGGAACAGGTCTGGACTATGGCTACACCTTC. Its translation is CASSQGTGLDYGYTF.

As to this clone: This sample also contains other DNA sequences that code for the same CDR3. The J gene is TRBJ1-5, the V gene TRBV12-3 or TRBV12-4; no reliable D call. This CDR3 has 13 residues. With 3 bases removed from V and 1 base from J, the gap between germline ends came to 4 bases. CDR3 bases: TGTGCCAGCAGTTTGGGAAGCAATCAGCCCCAGCATTTT. Translating it yields CASSLGSNQPQHF.

V and J are TRBV19 and TRBJ2-7, with D perhaps TRBD1 (7 bases). The V and J ends lost 10 bases and 0 bases respectively, with 16 bases between them. This CDR3 is built from 14 residues. Per germline, CDR1 LNHDA and CDR2 SQIVND (reference sequence). CDR3 in amino acids: CATGTGDSSYEQYF. Here the CDR3 DNA reads TGTGCCACCGGAACAGGGGACTCCTCCTACGAGCAGTACTTC. The full variable domain, in which reference TRBV19 and TRBJ2-7 provide the parts outside the CDR3, is DGGITQSPKYLFRKEGQNVTLSCEQNLNHDAMYWYRQDPGQGLRLIYYSQIVNDFQKGDIAEGYSVSREKKESFPLTVTSAQKNPTAFYLCATGTGDSSYEQYFGPGTRLTVT.

The chain couples TRBV7-6 to TRBJ1-1; no reliable D call. With 4 bases removed from V and 2 bases from J, the gap between germline ends came to 8 bases. The germline V gene encodes CDR1 SGHVS and CDR2 FNYEAQ. This CDR3 has 13 amino acids. This chain's CDR3 is CASSYSGNTEAFF. In DNA, the CDR3 is TGTGCCAGCAGCTATTCAGGTAACACTGAAGCTTTCTTT. Supplemented by reference TRBV7-6 and TRBJ1-1, the full variable domain reads GAGVSQSPRYKVTKRGQDVALRCDPISGHVSLYWYRQALGQGPEFLTYFNYEAQQDKSGLPNDRFSAERPEGSISTLTIQRTEQRDSAMYRCASSYSGNTEAFFGQGTRLTVV.

This sequence joins TRBV27 and TRBJ2-1; 12 bases are shared with TRBD1. Germline lookup yields CDR1 MNHEY and CDR2 SMNVEV (reference sequence). CDR3 length: 14 amino acids. V shed 7 bases and J 9 bases; nucleotides not matched to a gene: 7. The CDR3 loop reads CASNSGDRGPEQFF. CDR3 DNA sequence: TGTGCCAGCAATTCGGGGGACAGGGGGCCTGAGCAGTTCTTC.

The chain employs TRBV7-9 and TRBJ2-3; either TRBD1 or TRBD2 may fit D (5 bases each). Looked up from germline, CDR1 is SEHNR and CDR2 is FQNEAQ (reference sequence). Trimming cost V 5 bases and J 2 bases, with 14 bases left between them. There are 15 residues in the CDR3. The CDR3 DNA is TGTGCCAGCAGCCCCACAGGACTTAACACAGATACGCAGTATTTT. It is translated as CASSPTGLNTDTQYF.